The present TCR beta chain was sequenced within a study of T cell repertoires in cytomegalovirus infection (dated by TCRdb to about 2019). Concerning the study at large: The HLA type of each donor mattered for the analysis, because public TCR beta signatures pointed to carriage of CMV infection along with the matching HLA type. The research as a whole found: Carriers of CMV infection plus the relevant HLA type were discriminated by the cumulative frequency of public TCR beta family members in the study cohort and in an independent roughly 400-donor cohort. The ex vivo response was dominated by HLA-C-restricted CMV-specific TCR beta clonotypes, which also provided the single most frequent clonotype in two of eight donors.

Sequencing was carried out with an Illumina HiSeq 1500. Clones were called with MiXCR by TCRdb after fastp trimmed the public reads at Q25, and only in-frame beta chains were retained. Rows merge per CDR3 protein into single entries with the most common DNA and genes. This sample gives 46,000 or so distinct CDR3 sequences in total; 20% to 25% of them show up just once. Around 18% of the sample belongs to the ten largest clones. A distance of 8 bases separates the germline ends of V and J, which lose 1 base and 2 bases respectively. CDR1 and CDR2 are drawn from the germline V gene: SGHTA, FQGNSA. The CDR3 holds 14 amino acids from the cysteine to the phenylalanine. The kept DNA is CDR3 alone, 42 bases in frame from the first base. This clonotype was counted many times. No cognate antigen has been identified for it. There are no base qualities to consult, and no much larger clone falls within one base.

The clonotype was recovered from a human donor in good health (CMV status not recorded). Some clones in this sample may be carry-over from other donors' samples. The rearranged chain carries TRBV7-2 and TRBJ1-2; the D gene identity is not certain. Sequencing input: PBMCs, sequenced either directly or after in vitro stimulation (not recorded which). The CDR3 protein is CASSLVTENYGYTF. DNA sequence: TGTGCCAGCAGCTTAGTCACAGAGAACTATGGCTACACCTTC.